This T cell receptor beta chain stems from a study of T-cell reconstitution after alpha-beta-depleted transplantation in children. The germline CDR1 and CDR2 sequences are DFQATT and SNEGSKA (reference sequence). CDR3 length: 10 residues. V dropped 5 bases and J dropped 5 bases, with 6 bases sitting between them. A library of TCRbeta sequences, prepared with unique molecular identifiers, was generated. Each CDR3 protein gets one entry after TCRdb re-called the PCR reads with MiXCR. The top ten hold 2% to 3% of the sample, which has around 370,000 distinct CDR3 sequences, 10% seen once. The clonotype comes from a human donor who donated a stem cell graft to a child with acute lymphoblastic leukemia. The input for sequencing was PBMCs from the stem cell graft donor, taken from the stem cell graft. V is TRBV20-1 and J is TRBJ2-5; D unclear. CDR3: CSAFEETQYF. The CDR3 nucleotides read TGCAGTGCTTTCGAGGAGACCCAGTACTTC.